Listed below are T cell receptor beta chains from one sample, sequenced in a study of blood T cell repertoires in COVID-19. Produced via immunoSEQ multiplex PCR; TCRdb's table is partial and in-frame only. The data hold 400,000 to 450,000 clones, with 70% to 90% observed a single time. Sequenced input: peripheral blood. The receptors were sampled from a woman aged 45-60 years with COVID-19, enrolled during active disease. Each CDR3 is given with its conserved first and last residue. D genes are given only for firm matches. Size is stated for part of the rows, as once, few or many counts, or as a class when the clone is expanded.

TGTGCCAGCAGTGAACAGGGGCTAAACACCGGGGAGCTGTTTTTT	CASSEQGLNTGELFF	TRBJ2-2	TRBV2	15	-	-
TGCAGCGTTGGACTAGGGGCATGGGAGCAGTACTTC	CSVGLGAWEQYF	TRBJ2-7	TRBV29-1	12	-	-
TGTGCCAGCTCACTTTTAAGGGGATCCAACCCTTCTGGCTACACCTTC	CASSLLRGSNPSGYTF	TRBJ1-2	TRBV18	16	-	-
TGTGCCAGCTCACCCACCGGTAGCGGGGTCTACAATGAGCAGTTCTTC	CASSPTGSGVYNEQFF	TRBJ2-1	TRBV18	16	-	TRBD2
TGTGCCAGCCAAAGGGGGACTAACTATGGCTACACCTTC	CASQRGTNYGYTF	TRBJ1-2	TRBV25-1	13	-	-
TGCGCCAGCAGTCTAGCGGGGGAGTACAATGAGCAGTTCTTC	CASSLAGEYNEQFF	TRBJ2-1	TRBV5-1	14	-	TRBD2
TGTGCCAGCAGTTCACAGGTGTACTACGAGCAGTACTTC	CASSSQVYYEQYF	TRBJ2-7	TRBV27	13	-	-
TGTGCCACCAGCAGAGATGTCGGGCCAGGGTACACCTTC	CATSRDVGPGYTF	TRBJ1-2	TRBV15	13	-	-
TGTGCCAGCAGTGCGGGGCCCCGGCAGCCCCAGCATTTT	CASSAGPRQPQHF	TRBJ1-5	TRBV7-3	13	few	-
TGTGCCTGGAGTGTTGCGTCGGACACTGAAGCTTTCTTT	CAWSVASDTEAFF	TRBJ1-1	TRBV30	13	-	-
TGTGCCACCAACCCAGGGATAGCTAGGGGCTACACCTTC	CATNPGIARGYTF	TRBJ1-2	TRBV15	13	-	-
TGTGCCAGCAGCTATACTAGCACAGATACGCAGTATTTT	CASSYTSTDTQYF	TRBJ2-3	TRBV7-3	13	few	-
TGTGCCAGCAGCTTTGGGGGAGGGTCTGAAGCTTTCTTT	CASSFGGGSEAFF	TRBJ1-1	TRBV7-3	13	-	-
TGTGCCAGCAGCCAAGATGATCCCGTTCCCGAGGGCTACACCTTC	CASSQDDPVPEGYTF	TRBJ1-2	TRBV4-2	15	-	-
TGTGCCATCAGGGCGGCCTCCCGTCGAGGCGCCGATACGCAGTATTTT	CAIRAASRRGADTQYF	TRBJ2-3	TRBV10-3	16	-	-
TGCGCCAGCAGGCCCACCCTGTCAGGGGGTGAAAAACTGTTTTTT	CASRPTLSGGEKLFF	TRBJ1-4	TRBV5-1	15	-	TRBD1
TGTGCCAGCAGTGAAGAGCTGAGCTATGGCTACACCTTC	CASSEELSYGYTF	TRBJ1-2	TRBV2	13	-	-
TGTGCCAGCAGCTTCCCTATTGAGGGTAACTCCTACAATGAGCAGTTCTTC	CASSFPIEGNSYNEQFF	TRBJ2-1	TRBV7-9	17	once	-
TGTGCCAGTAGCCCAGGGCGAAATTCACCCCTCCACTTT	CASSPGRNSPLHF	TRBJ1-6	TRBV19	13	-	-
TGTGCCAGCGGGGGGAGTGAAGCTTTCTTT	CASGGSEAFF	TRBJ1-1	TRBV6-5	10	once	-
TGTGCCAGTAGCCAGGACAGGGCCTACCGGTATGGCTACACCTTC	CASSQDRAYRYGYTF	TRBJ1-2	TRBV19	15	-	TRBD1
TGTGCCAGCAGTTTATCAGCAATGGATGGCTACACCTTC	CASSLSAMDGYTF	TRBJ1-2	TRBV27	13	-	-
TGTGCCAGCAGCCCGCTGACTAGCGGGGATTTAGCCAAAAACATTCAGTACTTC	CASSPLTSGDLAKNIQYF	TRBJ2-4	TRBV21-1	18	-	-
TGTGCCAGCAGCTTGGATCTTAGTAGGAGGGGAGATACGCAGTATTTT	CASSLDLSRRGDTQYF	TRBJ2-3	TRBV5-4	16	-	-
TGTGCCAGCAGTGACCCACAGGGGAATCGCTACAATGAGCAGTTCTTC	CASSDPQGNRYNEQFF	TRBJ2-1	TRBV5-4	16	-	TRBD1
TGCAGCGTCCAAACAGGACAGACGAACTATGGCTACACCTTC	CSVQTGQTNYGYTF	TRBJ1-2	TRBV29-1	14	-	-
TGTGCCAGCAGTGCAAACTACGAGCAGTACTTC	CASSANYEQYF	TRBJ2-7	TRBV2	11	-	-
TGTGCCAGCAGCGCTAGCGGAACCTACGAGCAGTACTTC	CASSASGTYEQYF	TRBJ2-7	TRBV7-9	13	-	TRBD2
TGTGCCAGCAGCCAAGATAGAGTGGCTGGAAACACCATATATTTT	CASSQDRVAGNTIYF	TRBJ1-3	TRBV3-1/TRBV3-2	15	-	-
TGTGCCAGCACCTTTTCGGACAGGTTTGCTGAAGCTTTCTTT	CASTFSDRFAEAFF	TRBJ1-1	TRBV5-6	14	-	TRBD1
TGTGCCAGCAGCCAAGACCAGGGCTCTGGAAACACCATATATTTT	CASSQDQGSGNTIYF	TRBJ1-3	TRBV3-1/TRBV3-2	15	few	-
TGTGCCAGTAGTATAATCCAGGGTGACCGCTATGGCTACACCTTC	CASSIIQGDRYGYTF	TRBJ1-2	TRBV19	15	-	-
TGTGCCAGCAGTTTGAATTGGGGGGGCACCGGGGAGCTGTTTTTT	CASSLNWGGTGELFF	TRBJ2-2	TRBV27	15	-	TRBD2
TGTGCCAGCAGCCCCGAGACTAGCGGGTACAATGAGCAGTTCTTC	CASSPETSGYNEQFF	TRBJ2-1	TRBV5-4	15	few	TRBD2
TGTGCCAGCAGCCAACACCTCCCAGGACAGGATACGCAGTATTTT	CASSQHLPGQDTQYF	TRBJ2-3	TRBV3-1/TRBV3-2	15	-	-
TGTGCCAGCAGAGGAGGGGGCGGCTCCAACTATGGCTACACCTTC	CASRGGGGSNYGYTF	TRBJ1-2	TRBV3-1/TRBV3-2	15	few	TRBD1
TGTGCCAGCAGTTCCGGGACTAGCGGGTCTTACGAGCAGTACTTC	CASSSGTSGSYEQYF	TRBJ2-7	TRBV7-9	15	-	TRBD2
TGTGCCAGCAGCCAGGGTGAAGATACGCAGTATTTT	CASSQGEDTQYF	TRBJ2-3	TRBV12-3/TRBV12-4	12	-	-
TGTGCCAGCAGCCTTCTACAGGGGGGGCATGACTATGGCTACACCTTC	CASSLLQGGHDYGYTF	TRBJ1-2	TRBV3-1/TRBV3-2	16	-	TRBD1
TGTGCCAGCAACCTACCCAATCAGCCCCAGCATTTT	CASNLPNQPQHF	TRBJ1-5	TRBV6-5	12	-	-
TGTGCCATCAGTGAGTCAGCGGGACAGGGGAGCACAGATACGCAGTATTTT	CAISESAGQGSTDTQYF	TRBJ2-3	TRBV10-3	17	-	TRBD1
TGTGCCAGCAAACCGGGACAGGGGGGCAACATTCAGTACTTC	CASKPGQGGNIQYF	TRBJ2-4	TRBV6-5	14	-	TRBD1
TGTGCCAGCAGCGGAGGCCCCAATCAGCCCCAGCATTTT	CASSGGPNQPQHF	TRBJ1-5	TRBV5-6	13	-	-
TGTGCCAGCAGTTACTCGAGTCGAGGCGAGCAGTACTTC	CASSYSSRGEQYF	TRBJ2-7	TRBV6-2/TRBV6-3	13	-	-
TGTGCCAGCAGTTACGGAGGGCATAGTGAAGCTTTCTTT	CASSYGGHSEAFF	TRBJ1-1	TRBV6-5	13	-	-
TGTGCCTGGTCCCGGGATAGGCCATCTAGGAATGAGCAGTTCTTC	CAWSRDRPSRNEQFF	TRBJ2-1	TRBV30	15	-	-
TGTGCCAGCAGCCACCCAGGGTTGTCGGGCAGCAATCAGCCCCAGCATTTT	CASSHPGLSGSNQPQHF	TRBJ1-5	TRBV4-2	17	-	-
TGCGCCAGCCGCCCTGTGGGGGGGAGCACAGATACGCAGTATTTT	CASRPVGGSTDTQYF	TRBJ2-3	TRBV4-1	15	-	TRBD2
TGTGCCAGCAGGGGTCGGGACAGTGGATACATGAACACTGAAGCTTTCTTT	CASRGRDSGYMNTEAFF	TRBJ1-1	TRBV5-6	17	-	TRBD1
TGTGCCAGCAGTCCCGGGACTAGCGGCTCCTACGAGCAGTACTTC	CASSPGTSGSYEQYF	TRBJ2-7	TRBV9	15	once	TRBD2
TGTGCCAGCAGTCTACTCCAGGACAGGGACGAGCAGTACTTC	CASSLLQDRDEQYF	TRBJ2-7	TRBV2	14	once	TRBD1
TGCGCCAGCAGCTCACAGGACCCGATTTTCGATGAGCAGTTCTTC	CASSSQDPIFDEQFF	TRBJ2-1	TRBV5-1	15	-	-
TGTGCCAGTAGCCCGACAGGGGGCCCCTACAATGAGCAGTTCTTC	CASSPTGGPYNEQFF	TRBJ2-1	TRBV19	15	-	TRBD1
TGTGCCAGCAGGCCGGTGGACAGGGCGAACACCATATATTTT	CASRPVDRANTIYF	TRBJ1-3	TRBV6-5	14	-	TRBD1
-	CARLVGRGNIQYF	TRBJ2-4	TRBV12-2	13	-	-
TGTGCCAGCAGCCCAGGTGGCTCTGGAAACACCATATATTTT	CASSPGGSGNTIYF	TRBJ1-3	TRBV3-1/TRBV3-2	14	-	-